The clone carrying this T cell receptor (beta chain) showed up just a few times. The data stem from a study of shared T cell receptors in the human thymus. Assay: immunoSEQ multiplex PCR; the TCRdb copy retains only in-frame clones and omits some. The sample lists 500,000 to 550,000 clones; 75% to 80% were seen once. The sample was also linked to a second study, of human thymus T cells. That report adds: Corrective heart surgery yielded the resections from which the thymus tissue came. Blood and thymic repertoires both appeared biased in V and J gene usage. Reports from related research described highly overlapping thymic repertoires among unrelated individuals.

The sequenced sample was thymocytes. This clonotype was sampled from a boy less than two years old with a congenital heart defect.

CDR3 sequence reads: CASSLAPGGGPGTQYF. CDR3 nucleotides: TGTGCCAGCAGCTTAGCGCCCGGGGGAGGGCCAGGGACCCAGTACTTC. This chain joins TRBV7-8 and TRBJ2-5; 7 positions match TRBD2. Germline loops: CDR1 SGHVS, CDR2 FQNEAQ. The junction had 11 bases not matched to a gene; V was cut back by 0 bases and J by 7 bases. The CDR3 loop spans 16 amino acids.